A single sample gave rise to the 29 T cell receptor beta chains below, sequenced in a study of cytomegalovirus exposure and HLA in healthy donors. PCR amplification relied on 60 Vbeta primers (plus 13 Jbeta primers). The repertoire was sequenced with immunoSEQ multiplex PCR; TCRdb's copy has only in-frame clones and lacks some. The data contain roughly 63,000 clones, about three quarters of them singletons. Sequenced sample: PBMCs. These receptors all come from a man in his fifties or sixties in good health and CMV-seropositive.

The rearrangement links TRBV27 to TRBJ1-1; D uncertain. The CDR3 contains 12 residues. Germline-derived CDR1 and CDR2 are MNHEY and SMNVEV (reference sequence). Trimming stripped 5 bases from V and 1 base from J, with 5 bases between. The CDR3, as DNA: TGTGCCAGCAGTAGAGGGAACACTGAAGCTTTCTTT. Amino acid sequence: CASSRGNTEAFF.

The genes are TRBV4-1 and TRBJ1-3; TRBD1 matches at 8 bases. Germline lookup yields CDR1 MGHRA and CDR2 YSYEKL. There are 15 residues in the CDR3. V was clipped by 3 bases and J by 1 base; unmatched bases: 2. CDR3 bases: TGCGCCAGCAGCCAGAGGACAGGGTCTGGAAACACCATATATTTT. It specifies CASSQRTGSGNTIYF.

This clone was counted between two and nine times. The gene calls are TRBV7-9 and TRBJ2-3; D not resolved. This CDR3 spans 16 amino acids. V was shortened by 2 bases and J by 2 bases, with 14 bases between the two germline ends. Germline CDR1 is SEHNR and CDR2 is FQNEAQ (reference sequence). DNA of the CDR3: TGTGCCAGCAGCTTACCCCAGTCCCGTGCCACAGATACGCAGTATTTT. This encodes CASSLPQSRATDTQYF.

The rearrangement uses TRBV7-2 and TRBJ2-5, with TRBD2 matching 12 bases. This CDR3 is built from 17 residues. CDR1 SGHTA and CDR2 FQGNSA come from the germline V gene. V was clipped by 8 bases and J by 4 bases; unmatched bases: 14. The CDR3, as DNA: TGTGCCAGCGCCGTGGGGAAGACTAGCGGGGGTTTAGAGACCCAGTACTTC. Its protein is CASAVGKTSGGLETQYF.

The chain has TRBV4-1 and TRBJ2-7; no clear D. Germline V lookup: CDR1 MGHRA, CDR2 YSYEKL. The CDR3 has 14 amino acids. V lost 2 bases, J lost 2 bases, and 10 bases lay in between. The CDR3 region is CASSQIGQAYEQYF. CDR3 in DNA: TGCGCCAGCAGCCAAATTGGGCAGGCCTACGAGCAGTACTTC.

In the case of this clone: A far larger clone is just one base off, so this is likely a read error. A read error is likely, as this CDR3 ends without the conserved phenylalanine or tryptophan. This same CDR3 is encoded by further DNA sequences in the sample. The gene calls are TRBV6-1 and TRBJ1-6; a possible D gene is TRBD1 (5 bases). In germline, CDR1 is MNHNS, CDR2 SASEGT. Trimming took 2 bases from V and 9 from J, leaving 14 bases between them. The CDR3 covers 15 residues. The CDR3 region has the DNA TGTGCCAGCAGTGAACCCGGGGAGGGGAGTTCACCCCTCCACGTT. It translates to CASSEPGEGSSPLHV.

This chain links TRBV30 with TRBJ1-4; 7 nucleotides align to TRBD1. The CDR3 runs 16 residues. Germline V CDR1 and CDR2: GTSNPN, SVGIG (reference sequence). The junction had 10 bases not matched to a gene; V was cut back by 2 bases and J by 4 bases. CDR3 DNA: TGTGCCTGGAGTCTAGGGCAGGGACAGCTTAATGAAAAACTGTTTTTT. It yields the protein CAWSLGQGQLNEKLFF. The full variable domain, in which reference TRBV30 and TRBJ1-4 provide the parts outside the CDR3, is SQTIHQWPATLVQPVGSPLSLECTVEGTSNPNLYWYRQAAGRGLQLLFYSVGIGQISSEVPQNLSASRPQDRQFILSSKKLLLSDSGFYLCAWSLGQGQLNEKLFFGSGTQLSVL.

The V call is TRBV10-3, the J call TRBJ1-2; the match to TRBD1 covers 9 bases. CDR3 length: 14 amino acids. The ends lost 4 bases at V and 4 bases at J; junction bases unmatched: 4. CDR1 and CDR2 (germline): ENHRY, SYGVKD. The CDR3 DNA sequence: TGTGCCATCAGTGGAACAGGGGGCAGCTATGGCTACACCTTC. Its translation is CAISGTGGSYGYTF.

The sample holds one count of this clone. V gene TRBV7-8 combines with J gene TRBJ2-5, with 8 bases that match TRBD1. Germline V lookup: CDR1 SGHVS, CDR2 FQNEAQ. After removal of 5 bases from V and 1 base from J, the junction contained 3 bases not matched to a gene. This CDR3 is built from 14 residues. The CDR3 loop is CASSTTGGQETQYF. The CDR3, as DNA: TGTGCCAGCAGCACAACAGGGGGCCAAGAGACCCAGTACTTC.

The count of this clone is one. The chain joins TRBV25-1 to TRBJ2-3; TRBD1 matches at 10 bases. The CDR3 is 17 residues long. Germline lookup yields CDR1 MGHDK and CDR2 SYGVNS. With V trimmed by 4 bases and J by 2 bases, 9 bases remained unmatched. The CDR3 DNA follows: TGTGCCAGCAGTGTAGGGACAGGGGTGGCCACCACAGATACGCAGTATTTT. Protein: CASSVGTGVATTDTQYF.

Only one count was recorded for this clone. The rearrangement joins TRBV5-4 to TRBJ2-7; the match to TRBD1 covers 10 bases. V was pared by 2 bases and J by 4 bases, with 3 bases of the junction left unmatched. There are 14 residues in the CDR3. Germline V gives CDR1 SGHNT, CDR2 YYREEE (reference sequence). CDR3 in amino acids: CASSLRTGGYEQYF. In DNA form, the CDR3 reads TGTGCCAGCAGCTTAAGGACAGGGGGATACGAGCAGTACTTC.

This chain connects TRBV2 to TRBJ1-1; D call uncertain. Trimming left V 6 bases short and J 5 bases short, with 16 bases between. CDR1 SNHLY and CDR2 FYNNEI come from the germline V gene. This CDR3 contains 14 residues. The CDR3 DNA follows: TGTGCCAGCAGGGAGGTCGTGGGTGTGACTGAAGCTTTCTTT. This encodes CASREVVGVTEAFF.

The chain links TRBV9 to TRBJ2-3, with 7 bases fitting TRBD2. Germline CDR1 is SGDLS and CDR2 is YYNGEE. V was pared by 3 bases and J by 4 bases, with 14 bases of the junction left unmatched. This CDR3 has 17 amino acids. The CDR3 loop reads CASSADGGGRGPDTQYF. The CDR3 DNA follows: TGTGCCAGCAGCGCCGATGGAGGCGGGAGAGGCCCAGATACGCAGTATTTT.

The gene calls are TRBV27 and TRBJ2-5; perhaps TRBD1 as D (6 bases). The CDR3 has 15 amino acids. Germline CDR1 reads MNHEY; CDR2 reads SMNVEV (reference sequence). V lost 6 bases to trimming and J lost 1 base, with 15 bases between them. The CDR3 DNA sequence: TGTGCCAGCAGCCCCCTCGACAGGAGCCAAGAGACCCAGTACTTC. Its translation: CASSPLDRSQETQYF.

The J gene is TRBJ2-5, the V gene TRBV6-5; TRBD2 matches at 9 bases. The CDR3 is 14 amino acids. Germline-derived CDR1 and CDR2 are MNHEY and SVGAGI. After removal of 5 bases from V and 0 bases from J, the junction contained 1 base not matched to a gene. In DNA, the CDR3 is TGTGCCAGCAGTGTAGCGGGGGACCAAGAGACCCAGTACTTC. It is translated as CASSVAGDQETQYF.

V is TRBV2 and J is TRBJ2-3, with D tentatively TRBD2 (5 bases). The CDR3 runs 14 residues. Trimming left V 9 bases short and J 5 bases short, with 18 bases between. The germline V gene has CDR1 SNHLY and CDR2 FYNNEI. The CDR3 loop reads CASHSKVGGDTQYF. In DNA, the CDR3 is TGTGCCAGTCATAGTAAGGTTGGAGGAGATACGCAGTATTTT.

The genes are TRBV10-3 and TRBJ2-3; D is possibly TRBD1 (6 bases). This CDR3 contains 18 residues. Between the trimmed V and J ends, which lost 0 bases and 6 bases, there was a span of 22 bases. Germline V CDR1 and CDR2: ENHRY, SYGVKD. This CDR3 is CAISESTEAGVQRDTQYF. In DNA, the CDR3 is TGTGCCATCAGTGAGTCGACCGAGGCAGGGGTCCAGAGGGATACGCAGTATTTT.

V usage is TRBV19 and J usage is TRBJ2-1, with a weak D call TRBD1 (5 bases). The germline CDR1 and CDR2 sequences are LNHDA and SQIVND (reference sequence). The length of the CDR3 is 13 residues. V lost 1 base to trimming and J lost 5 bases, with 6 bases between them. The CDR3 sequence is CASSIGQNNEQFF. The CDR3 nucleotides read TGTGCCAGTAGTATAGGACAGAACAATGAGCAGTTCTTC.

The chain carries TRBV5-8 and TRBJ2-7, with D possibly TRBD2 on 6 matching bases. Germline CDR1 and CDR2: SGHTS and YDEGEE. Trimming removed 4 bases from V and 6 bases from J, with 11 bases in between. The CDR3 is 12 amino acids. The CDR3 here is CASSRLGGEQYF. Here the CDR3 DNA reads TGTGCCAGCAGCCGCTTGGGGGGCGAGCAGTACTTC.

The rearrangement links TRBV5-1 to TRBJ2-7, with D maybe TRBD1 (6 bases). V dropped 2 bases and J dropped 10 bases, with 10 bases sitting between them. The CDR3 is 11 amino acids. Germline-derived CDR1 and CDR2 are SGHRS and YFSETQ. The CDR3 nucleotides read TGCGCCAGCAGCTTCGGACAGTTCCAGTACTTC. Translating gives CASSFGQFQYF.

This clone was counted between two and nine times. V gene TRBV7-9 combines with J gene TRBJ2-7; D gene ambiguous. The V end was cut by 1 base, the J end by 3 bases, with 7 bases between. Germline CDR1 and CDR2: SEHNR and FQNEAQ (reference sequence). This CDR3 is built from 13 residues. The CDR3 DNA follows: TGTGCCAGCAGCTTAGAGGCAGGCTACGAGCAGTACTTC. Translating it yields CASSLEAGYEQYF.

The chain couples TRBV5-6 to TRBJ2-4; a weak D match, TRBD2 (6 bases). Deletions cut 3 bases from V and 3 bases from J, with 16 bases between. The germline V gene encodes CDR1 SGHDT and CDR2 YYEEEE. The CDR3 loop spans 16 amino acids. CDR3 residues: CASSSYRDLIKNIQYF. DNA for the CDR3: TGTGCCAGCAGCTCGTACCGGGACTTGATCAAAAACATTCAGTACTTC.

In its sample, this clone was seen a few times. The chain couples TRBV19 to TRBJ1-3; perhaps TRBD1 as D (5 bases). V shed 6 bases and J shed 2 bases, with 11 bases lying between them. This CDR3 contains 14 residues. CDR1 is LNHDA, CDR2 SQIVND, per germline (reference sequence). The CDR3 DNA follows: TGTGCCAGTAGGCCCGGGACTGCTGGAAACACCATATATTTT. Protein: CASRPGTAGNTIYF.

As DNA, the CDR3 is TGTGCCAGCAAGGGGGAGTATGAGCAGTTCTTC. This sequence encodes CASKGEYEQFF. V usage is TRBV9 and J usage is TRBJ2-1; D is perhaps TRBD1 (6 bases). CDR1 is SGDLS, CDR2 YYNGEE, per germline. The V end lost 6 bases, the J end lost 8 bases, and 9 bases lay between the germline ends. This CDR3 is 11 amino acids long.

In this sample, this clone turned up a few times. The genes are TRBV6-6 and TRBJ1-1; maybe TRBD1 (6 bases). The V end lost 6 bases, the J end lost 0 bases, and 11 bases lay between the germline ends. This CDR3 comprises 14 residues. Germline loops: CDR1 MNHNY, CDR2 SVGAGI (reference sequence). In DNA, the CDR3 is TGTGCCAGCAGCTCCACAGGGATGAACACTGAAGCTTTCTTT. This gives the protein CASSSTGMNTEAFF.

A note on this clone: An end of the junction does not agree with germline; a read error may underlie this. This chain uses TRBV7-2 with TRBJ2-7, with 11 nucleotides matching TRBD2. Per germline, CDR1 SGHTA and CDR2 FQGNSA. The CDR3 spans 12 residues. The CDR3 DNA is TGTGCCAGCAGCTTATTAGCGGGAGGGGCCGTTTTT. This codes for CASSLLAGGAVF.

The chain carries TRBV6-5 and TRBJ1-3; a possible D gene is TRBD1 (6 bases). V was trimmed by 7 bases and J by 0 bases, leaving 13 bases between them. This CDR3 spans 15 amino acids. CDR1 and CDR2 (germline): MNHEY, SVGAGI. DNA for the CDR3: TGTGCCAGCATTAGAACAGGGCGCTCTGGAAACACCATATATTTT. Protein: CASIRTGRSGNTIYF.

The chain combines TRBV9 with TRBJ2-1, with TRBD2 matching 12 bases. V shed 0 bases and J 6 bases; nucleotides not matched to a gene: 4. Germline V lookup: CDR1 SGDLS, CDR2 YYNGEE. CDR3 size: 16 residues. The CDR3 DNA follows: TGTGCCAGCAGCGTAGGGCTGACTAGCGGGGGCAATGAGCAGTTCTTC. Amino acids: CASSVGLTSGGNEQFF.

CDR3 loop: CASSQLQGSSYNSPLHF. CDR3 nucleotides: TGCGCCAGCAGCCAACTCCAGGGGAGCTCCTATAATTCACCCCTCCACTTT. This chain connects TRBV4-3 to TRBJ1-6; a weak D match, TRBD1 (6 bases). Germline V gives CDR1 LGHNA, CDR2 YSLEER. This CDR3 is 17 amino acids long. Trimming left V 2 bases short and J 0 bases short, with 11 bases between.